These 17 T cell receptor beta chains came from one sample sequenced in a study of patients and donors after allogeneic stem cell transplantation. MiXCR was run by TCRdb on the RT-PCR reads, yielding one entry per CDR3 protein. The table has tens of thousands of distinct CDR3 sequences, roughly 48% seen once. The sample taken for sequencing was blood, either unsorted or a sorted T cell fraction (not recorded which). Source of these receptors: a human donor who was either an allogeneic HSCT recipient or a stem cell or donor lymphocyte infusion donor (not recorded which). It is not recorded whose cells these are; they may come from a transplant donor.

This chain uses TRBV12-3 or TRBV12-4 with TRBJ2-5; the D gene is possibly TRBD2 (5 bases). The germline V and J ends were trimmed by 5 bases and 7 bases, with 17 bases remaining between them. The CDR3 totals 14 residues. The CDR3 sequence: CASSQLDRLGTQYF. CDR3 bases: TGTGCCAGCAGTCAACTAGACCGCCTCGGGACCCAGTACTTC.

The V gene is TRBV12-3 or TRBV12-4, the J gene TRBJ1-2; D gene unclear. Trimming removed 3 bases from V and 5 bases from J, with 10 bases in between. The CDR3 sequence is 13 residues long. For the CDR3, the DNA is TGTGCCAGCAGTTTTCAGCGGCAGTATGGCTACACCTTC. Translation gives CASSFQRQYGYTF.

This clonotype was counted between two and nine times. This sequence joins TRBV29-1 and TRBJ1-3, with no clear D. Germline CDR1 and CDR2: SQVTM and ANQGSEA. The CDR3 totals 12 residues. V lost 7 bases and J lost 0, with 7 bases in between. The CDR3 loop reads CSAGSSGNTIYF. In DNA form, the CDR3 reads TGCAGCGCTGGATCCTCTGGAAACACCATATATTTT.

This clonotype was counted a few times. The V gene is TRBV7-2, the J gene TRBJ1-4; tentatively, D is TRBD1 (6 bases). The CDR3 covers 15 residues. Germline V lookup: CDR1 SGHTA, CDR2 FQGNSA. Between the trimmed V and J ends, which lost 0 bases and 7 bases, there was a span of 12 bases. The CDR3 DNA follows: TGTGCCAGCAGCTTAGCGGGGACATACCTTGAAAAACTGTTTTTT. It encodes CASSLAGTYLEKLFF.

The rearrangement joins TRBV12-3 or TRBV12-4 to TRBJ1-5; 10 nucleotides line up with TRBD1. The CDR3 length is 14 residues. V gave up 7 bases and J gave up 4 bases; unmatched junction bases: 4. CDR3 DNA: TGTGCCAGCACAAGGACAGGGGGGAATCAGCCCCAGCATTTT. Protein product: CASTRTGGNQPQHF.

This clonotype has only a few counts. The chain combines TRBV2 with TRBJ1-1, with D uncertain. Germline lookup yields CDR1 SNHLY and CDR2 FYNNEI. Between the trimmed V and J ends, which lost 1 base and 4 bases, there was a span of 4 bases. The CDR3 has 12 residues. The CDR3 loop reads CASSEEGTEAFF. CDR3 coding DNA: TGTGCCAGCAGTGAAGAGGGCACTGAAGCTTTCTTT.

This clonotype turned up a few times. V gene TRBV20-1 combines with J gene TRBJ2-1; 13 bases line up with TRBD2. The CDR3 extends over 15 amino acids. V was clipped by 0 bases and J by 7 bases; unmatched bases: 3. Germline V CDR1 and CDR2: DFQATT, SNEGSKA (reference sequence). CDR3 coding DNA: TGCAGTGCTAGAGAGCCGGGACTAGCGGGGAATGAGCAGTTCTTC. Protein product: CSAREPGLAGNEQFF.

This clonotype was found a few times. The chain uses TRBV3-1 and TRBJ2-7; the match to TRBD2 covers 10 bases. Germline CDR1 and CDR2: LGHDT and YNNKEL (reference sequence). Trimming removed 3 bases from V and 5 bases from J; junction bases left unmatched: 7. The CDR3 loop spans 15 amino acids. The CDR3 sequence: CASSQFSLAGDEQYF. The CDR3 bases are TGTGCCAGCAGCCAGTTCAGTCTAGCGGGAGACGAGCAGTACTTC.

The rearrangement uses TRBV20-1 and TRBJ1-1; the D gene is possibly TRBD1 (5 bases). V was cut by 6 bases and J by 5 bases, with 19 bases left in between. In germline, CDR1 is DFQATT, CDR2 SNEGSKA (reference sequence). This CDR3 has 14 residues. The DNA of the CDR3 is TGCAGTGCGTACGTAGGGCAGGGTGGAACTGAAGCTTTCTTT. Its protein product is CSAYVGQGGTEAFF.

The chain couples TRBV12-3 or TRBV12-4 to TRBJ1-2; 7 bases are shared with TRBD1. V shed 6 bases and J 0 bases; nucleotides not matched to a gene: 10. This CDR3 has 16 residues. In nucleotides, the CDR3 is TGTGCCAGCAGCTCTCGGAGGGACAGCCCTAACTATGGCTACACCTTC. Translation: CASSSRRDSPNYGYTF.

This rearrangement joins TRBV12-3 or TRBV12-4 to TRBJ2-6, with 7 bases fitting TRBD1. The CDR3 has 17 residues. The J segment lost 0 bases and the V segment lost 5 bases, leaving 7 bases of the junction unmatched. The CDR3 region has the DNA TGTGCCAGCAGTCCCGACAGGGCCCACTCTGGGGCCAACGTCCTGACTTTC. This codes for CASSPDRAHSGANVLTF.

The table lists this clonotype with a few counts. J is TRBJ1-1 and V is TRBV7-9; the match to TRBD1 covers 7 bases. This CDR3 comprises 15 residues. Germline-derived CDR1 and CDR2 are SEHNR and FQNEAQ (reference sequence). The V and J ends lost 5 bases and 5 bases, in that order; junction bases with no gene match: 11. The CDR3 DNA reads TGTGCCAGCAGCCCTGAGACAGGGTGGAGAACTGAAGCTTTCTTT. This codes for CASSPETGWRTEAFF.

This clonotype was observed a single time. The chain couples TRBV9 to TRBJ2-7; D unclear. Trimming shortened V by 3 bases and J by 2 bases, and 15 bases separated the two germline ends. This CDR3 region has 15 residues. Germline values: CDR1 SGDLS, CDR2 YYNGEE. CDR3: CASSAGLGQAYEQYF. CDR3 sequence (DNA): TGTGCCAGCAGCGCCGGTCTCGGGCAAGCCTACGAGCAGTACTTC.

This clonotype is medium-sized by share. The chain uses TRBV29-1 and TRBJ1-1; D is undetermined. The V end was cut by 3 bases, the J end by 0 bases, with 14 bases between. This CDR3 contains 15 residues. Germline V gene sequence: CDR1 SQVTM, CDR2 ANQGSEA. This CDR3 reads CSVEPYNEMNTEAFF. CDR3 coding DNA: TGCAGCGTTGAGCCCTATAACGAGATGAACACTGAAGCTTTCTTT.

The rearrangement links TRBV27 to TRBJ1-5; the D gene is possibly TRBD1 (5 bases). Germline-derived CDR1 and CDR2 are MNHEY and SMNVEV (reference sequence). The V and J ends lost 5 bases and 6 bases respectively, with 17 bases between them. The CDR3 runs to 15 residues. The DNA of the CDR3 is TGTGCCAGCAGTGCGGGACCCTACAATCGTCAGCCCCAGCATTTT. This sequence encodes CASSAGPYNRQPQHF.

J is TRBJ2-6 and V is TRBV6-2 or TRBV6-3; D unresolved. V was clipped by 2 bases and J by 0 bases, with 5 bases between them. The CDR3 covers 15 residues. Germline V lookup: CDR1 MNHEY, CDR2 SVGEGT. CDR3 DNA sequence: TGTGCCAGCAGTTACGGTTTCTCTGGGGCCAACGTCCTGACTTTC. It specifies CASSYGFSGANVLTF.

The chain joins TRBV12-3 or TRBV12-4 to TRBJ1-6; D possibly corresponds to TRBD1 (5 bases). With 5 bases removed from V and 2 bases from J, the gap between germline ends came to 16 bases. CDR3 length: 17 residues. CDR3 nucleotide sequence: TGTGCCAGCAGTCCCGAACAGGCCCTGGCCTATAATTCACCCCTCCACTTT. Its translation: CASSPEQALAYNSPLHF.